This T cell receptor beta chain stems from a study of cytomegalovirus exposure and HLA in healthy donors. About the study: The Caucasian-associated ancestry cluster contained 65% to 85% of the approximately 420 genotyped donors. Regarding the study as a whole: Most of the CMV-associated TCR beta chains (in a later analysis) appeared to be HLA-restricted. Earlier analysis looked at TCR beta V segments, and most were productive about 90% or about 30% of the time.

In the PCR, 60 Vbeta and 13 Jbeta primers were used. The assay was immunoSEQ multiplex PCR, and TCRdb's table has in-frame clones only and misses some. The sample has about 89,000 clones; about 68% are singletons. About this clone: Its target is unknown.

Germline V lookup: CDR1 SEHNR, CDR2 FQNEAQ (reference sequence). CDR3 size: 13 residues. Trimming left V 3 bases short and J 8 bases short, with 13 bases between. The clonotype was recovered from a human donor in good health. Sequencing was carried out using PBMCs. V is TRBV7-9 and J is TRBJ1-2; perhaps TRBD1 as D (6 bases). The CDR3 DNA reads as TGTGCCAGCAGCTTCCCCCATAGGGGGGGCTACACCTTC. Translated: CASSFPHRGGYTF.